This T cell receptor (beta chain) was obtained from a study of vaccination and CD4 T cells after COVID-19. General observations from the study: A nonsignificant rise from roughly 21 to 40 was seen in the median number of SARS-CoV-2-reactive clonotypes.

TCRdb used MiXCR to reprocess the PCR reads, holding one entry per CDR3 protein. Of approximately 36,000 distinct CDR3 sequences in the sample, 35% to 45% were seen once. Regarding time point: late sampling 161 to 241 days after vaccination in three convalescent patients. This clonotype was seen a few times. Its target is not known. The germline V gene has CDR1 MDHEN and CDR2 SYDVKM. J gave up 4 bases and V 6 bases, and 7 bases lay outside the gene matches. The CDR3 consists of 14 residues. The rearrangement joins TRBV28 to TRBJ2-5; 8 bases match TRBD2. This sequence was found in a human donor who had recovered from COVID-19. The sample in question was CD4+ T cells from blood, obtained about 7 months after SARS-CoV-2 vaccination. The CDR3 reads CASRRVAGGETQYF. The CDR3 region has the DNA TGTGCCAGCAGGAGGGTCGCGGGGGGAGAGACCCAGTACTTC.